The next 22 T cell receptor beta chains were all read from a single sample in a study of cytomegalovirus exposure and HLA in healthy donors. The PCR had 60 Vbeta and 13 Jbeta primers. Measured with immunoSEQ multiplex PCR; TCRdb has only the in-frame clones, and not every one. The data show 120,000 or so clones, roughly 79% seen once. The sequencing sample was made of PBMCs. These TCRs come from a woman in her thirties or forties in good health and CMV-seronegative.

The chain combines TRBV5-4 with TRBJ1-2; 10 bases align to TRBD1. The CDR3 has 16 residues. The V gene end was trimmed by 0 bases and the J gene end by 6 bases; junction bases not matched to a gene: 8. The germline V gene has CDR1 SGHNT and CDR2 YYREEE (reference sequence). The CDR3 loop is CASSLVSRDRGHGYTF. DNA for the CDR3: TGTGCCAGCAGCTTGGTTTCCCGGGACAGGGGCCATGGCTACACCTTC.

J is TRBJ2-7 and V is TRBV19, with D unclear. The CDR3 is made up of 12 amino acids. From germline, CDR1 is LNHDA and CDR2 SQIVND (reference sequence). V was cut by 5 bases and J by 6 bases, with 11 bases left in between. This chain's CDR3 is CASSFSGSEQYF. The CDR3 DNA is TGTGCCAGTAGTTTCTCTGGCTCCGAGCAGTACTTC.

J is TRBJ2-1 and V is TRBV7-9, with 10 bases lining up with TRBD2. CDR1 SEHNR and CDR2 FQNEAQ come from the germline V gene (reference sequence). The CDR3 is made up of 14 amino acids. V shed 6 bases and J 9 bases; nucleotides not matched to a gene: 8. The CDR3 sequence is CASRLAGAPGEQFF. CDR3 nucleotides: TGTGCCAGCAGGCTAGCGGGGGCACCGGGTGAGCAGTTCTTC.

The chain is built from TRBV29-1 and TRBJ1-3; 8 nucleotides agree with TRBD1. CDR1 is SQVTM and CDR2 is ANQGSEA in the germline V gene. CDR3 length: 14 residues. V shed 4 bases, J shed 4 bases, and the junction held 6 bases outside the gene matches. CDR3 sequence: CSVVTGGGGNTIYF. CDR3 coding DNA: TGCAGCGTTGTCACAGGGGGAGGCGGAAACACCATATATTTT. Full variable domain (outside the CDR3, taken from reference TRBV29-1 and TRBJ1-3): SAVISQKPSRDICQRGTSLTIQCQVDSQVTMMFWYRQQPGQSLTLIATANQGSEATYESGFVIDKFPISRPNLTFSTLTVSNMSPEDSSIYLCSVVTGGGGNTIYFGEGSWLTVV.

The chain employs TRBV28 and TRBJ2-7, with a weak D call TRBD2 (5 bases). The CDR3 sequence is 14 residues long. V lost 2 bases and J lost 2, with 10 bases in between. In germline, CDR1 is MDHEN, CDR2 SYDVKM. The CDR3 sequence is CASSLPRGAYEQYF. CDR3 coding DNA: TGTGCCAGCAGTTTACCCCGGGGTGCCTACGAGCAGTACTTC.

This chain joins TRBV19 and TRBJ1-2; TRBD1 might be the D (5 bases). In germline, CDR1 is LNHDA, CDR2 SQIVND (reference sequence). The CDR3 length is 14 residues. The germline V and J ends were trimmed by 7 bases and 1 base, with 13 bases remaining between them. DNA for the CDR3: TGTGCCAGTACTCCCGGGGGGAGTAACTATGGCTACACCTTC. The encoded protein is CASTPGGSNYGYTF.

The chain employs TRBV5-1 and TRBJ2-3, with 9 bases aligning to TRBD2. Germline V gene sequence: CDR1 SGHRS, CDR2 YFSETQ. After removal of 1 base from V and 2 bases from J, the junction contained 5 bases not matched to a gene. This CDR3 comprises 16 residues. For the CDR3, the DNA is TGCGCCAGCAGCTTGTTCGGCGGGGGGGCCACAGATACGCAGTATTTT. It is translated as CASSLFGGGATDTQYF.

The rearrangement uses TRBV7-8 and TRBJ2-7; 8 bases agree with TRBD1. The CDR3 length is 16 residues. V shed 5 bases and J 2 bases; nucleotides not matched to a gene: 11. Germline V gene sequence: CDR1 SGHVS, CDR2 FQNEAQ. CDR3 nucleotide sequence: TGTGCCAGCAGCCAGAAGCCCGGGACAGGTACCTACGAGCAGTACTTC. As protein: CASSQKPGTGTYEQYF. The variable domain in full, with the rest retrieved from reference TRBV7-8 and TRBJ2-7, is GAGVSQSPRYKVAKRGQDVALRCDPISGHVSLFWYQQALGQGPEFLTYFQNEAQLDKSGLPSDRFFAERPEGSVSTLKIQRTQQEDSAVYLCASSQKPGTGTYEQYFGPGTRLTVT.

This sequence joins TRBV5-1 and TRBJ2-5; 9 bases map to TRBD2. The last part of the DNA fits TRBJ2-7 better; the J call may be wrong. Germline CDR1 SGHRS, CDR2 YFSETQ. The CDR3 covers 16 residues. As DNA, the CDR3 is TGCGCCAGCAGCTTGGGGGCTAGCGGGAATTCCTACGAGCAGTACTTC. Translating gives CASSLGASGNSYEQYF.

The chain couples TRBV5-4 to TRBJ1-1, with 11 bases fitting TRBD1. After removal of 4 bases from V and 5 bases from J, the junction contained 4 bases not matched to a gene. The CDR3 extends over 14 amino acids. Germline V gene data show CDR1 as SGHNT and CDR2 as YYREEE (reference sequence). The CDR3 region is CASSPGTGGTEAFF. The CDR3 DNA is TGTGCCAGCAGCCCGGGGACAGGGGGAACTGAAGCTTTCTTT.

The chain couples TRBV7-9 to TRBJ2-3; 11 bases align to TRBD2. J gave up 0 bases and V 4 bases, and 3 bases lay outside the gene matches. The germline CDR1 and CDR2 sequences are SEHNR and FQNEAQ (reference sequence). This CDR3 region has 16 residues. DNA for the CDR3: TGTGCCAGCAGCTCAGGGACTAGCGGTAGCACAGATACGCAGTATTTT. Its translation is CASSSGTSGSTDTQYF.

Only one count was recorded for this clone. This chain joins TRBV19 and TRBJ2-2, with 10 positions matching TRBD1. The CDR3 loop spans 17 amino acids. V gave up 4 bases and J gave up 2 bases; unmatched junction bases: 7. Germline V gene sequence: CDR1 LNHDA, CDR2 SQIVND (reference sequence). The CDR3: CASSSPGQGSNTGELFF. In DNA form, the CDR3 reads TGTGCCAGTAGTAGCCCGGGACAGGGGTCAAACACCGGGGAGCTGTTTTTT.

The gene calls are TRBV4-1 and TRBJ2-5; possibly TRBD2 for D (5 bases). CDR1 MGHRA and CDR2 YSYEKL come from the germline V gene. This CDR3 has 14 amino acids. Trimming removed 3 bases at V and 5 bases at J, with 13 bases between. This CDR3 is CASSQTRTGETQYF. The DNA for the CDR3 is TGCGCCAGCAGCCAGACTCGGACGGGGGAGACCCAGTACTTC.

The chain combines TRBV28 with TRBJ1-1; TRBD1 might be the D (5 bases). There are 11 residues in the CDR3. Germline V lookup: CDR1 MDHEN, CDR2 SYDVKM. V gave up 7 bases and J gave up 7 bases, with 10 bases separating them. CDR3 sequence (DNA): TGTGCCAGCATGAAGGGACTTGAAGCTTTCTTT. This translates into CASMKGLEAFF.

This sequence joins TRBV5-1 and TRBJ2-5; D perhaps matches TRBD2 (6 bases). The CDR3 runs 15 residues. CDR1 and CDR2 (germline): SGHRS, YFSETQ. V was cut by 1 base and J by 9 bases, with 19 bases left in between. CDR3 sequence: CASSLSSGMEGAQYF. CDR3 nucleotides: TGCGCCAGCAGCTTGTCTTCAGGGATGGAGGGCGCCCAGTACTTC.

The V gene is TRBV18, the J gene TRBJ1-1, with D maybe TRBD1 (5 bases). Per the germline V gene, CDR1 is KGHSH and CDR2 is LQKENI. The CDR3 contains 18 residues. Trimming removed 2 bases at V and 0 bases at J, with 19 bases between. The CDR3 coding sequence is TGTGCCAGCTCACCAGTCGCAGGGTACCTTCCACTGAACACTGAAGCTTTCTTT. Translation gives CASSPVAGYLPLNTEAFF.

J is TRBJ2-1 and V is TRBV29-1, with a possible D match to TRBD1 (6 bases). In germline, CDR1 is SQVTM, CDR2 ANQGSEA. This CDR3 region has 16 residues. Trimming took off 6 bases at V and 0 bases at J, with 18 bases between the two ends. The chain's CDR3 is CSVQTDRLRSYNEQFF. CDR3 sequence (DNA): TGCAGCGTCCAAACCGACAGGCTACGCTCCTACAATGAGCAGTTCTTC.

The chain couples TRBV5-4 to TRBJ2-7, with D possibly being TRBD1 (6 bases). The length of the CDR3 is 14 residues. Germline lookup yields CDR1 SGHNT and CDR2 YYREEE (reference sequence). The V end lost 2 bases, the J end lost 2 bases, and 11 bases lay between the germline ends. As DNA, the CDR3 is TGTGCCAGCAGCTTCAACAGGGTTCCCTACGAGCAGTACTTC. Translated: CASSFNRVPYEQYF.

The CDR3 region is CASSLLGGTGRYEQYF. CDR3 in DNA: TGTGCCAGCAGCTTACTGGGGGGGACTGGTCGGTACGAGCAGTACTTC. This chain joins TRBV11-2 and TRBJ2-7; 7 bases map to TRBD2. V lost 2 bases, J lost 4 bases, and 11 bases stayed unmatched. CDR1 is SGHAT and CDR2 is FQNNGV in the germline V gene. This CDR3 has 16 residues.

The chain combines TRBV11-2 with TRBJ2-5; weak D call: TRBD1 (5 bases). V shed 1 base and J shed 2 bases, with 20 bases lying between them. From germline, CDR1 is SGHAT and CDR2 FQNNGV. The CDR3 is 18 residues long. The CDR3 sequence: CASSLGSVTDRLQETQYF. The CDR3 nucleotides read TGTGCCAGCAGCTTAGGATCGGTTACCGACAGACTTCAAGAGACCCAGTACTTC.

The genes are TRBV19 and TRBJ1-4, with 7 positions matching TRBD1. This CDR3 contains 17 residues. In germline, CDR1 is LNHDA, CDR2 SQIVND (reference sequence). After removal of 6 bases from V and 4 bases from J, the junction contained 14 bases not matched to a gene. CDR3 region: CASSPQPTGRGNEKLFF. The CDR3 DNA reads as TGTGCCAGTAGCCCACAGCCGACAGGGCGAGGTAATGAAAAACTGTTTTTT.

The chain couples TRBV28 to TRBJ1-4; 11 nucleotides line up with TRBD1. This CDR3 is built from 16 residues. Unmatched junction bases numbered 10, after V lost 5 bases and J lost 8 bases. CDR1 and CDR2 from the germline V gene are MDHEN and SYDVKM. Here the CDR3 DNA reads TGTGCCAGCAGTACCGGGACAGGGGGTTATCGAGAAAAACTGTTTTTT. Its translation: CASSTGTGGYREKLFF.